A single sample gave rise to the 32 T cell receptor beta chains below, sequenced in a study of T cells in Graves' hyperthyroidism and ophthalmopathy. RNA transcripts were the template for amplifying TCR beta CDR3 regions. TCR CDR3 regions were first amplified by RT-PCR with HTBI primers. From the multiplex PCR reads, TCRdb called clonotypes with MiXCR, one entry per CDR3 protein. The sample has about 840,000 distinct CDR3 sequences; roughly 37% are singletons. Sequencing used blood. These receptors came from a man aged 18-30 years with Graves' hyperthyroidism.

This clonotype has more than one count but fewer than ten. The chain combines TRBV11-3 with TRBJ2-5, with 9 bases lining up with TRBD2. Germline V gene sequence: CDR1 SGHNT, CDR2 YENEEA. The CDR3 contains 14 residues. J was trimmed by 5 bases and V by 6 bases; bases with no gene match: 7. The CDR3 DNA follows: TGTGCCAGCAGTTTTAGCGGGGGTGTGGAGACCCAGTACTTC. Translation: CASSFSGGVETQYF.

V usage is TRBV12-3 or TRBV12-4 and J usage is TRBJ2-7; 12 nucleotides align to TRBD2. J was trimmed by 7 bases and V by 7 bases; bases with no gene match: 5. CDR3 length: 13 amino acids. The DNA for the CDR3 is TGTGCCAGCAACCTAGCGGGGGGGCGGGAGCAGTACTTC. Translating it yields CASNLAGGREQYF.

At least ten counts were recorded for this clonotype. V gene TRBV10-3 combines with J gene TRBJ2-7; TRBD2 agrees at 9 bases. The CDR3 has 14 amino acids. Germline values: CDR1 ENHRY, CDR2 SYGVKD. Unmatched junction bases numbered 6, after V lost 2 bases and J lost 7 bases. Written as DNA, the CDR3 is TGTGCCATCAGTGAGATAAGGCTAGCGGGAGAGCAGTACTTC. It translates to CAISEIRLAGEQYF.

At least ten counts were recorded for this clonotype. The genes are TRBV29-1 and TRBJ1-1; 10 bases match TRBD1. Germline loops: CDR1 SQVTM, CDR2 ANQGSEA. V trimming: 6 bases; J trimming: 5 bases; junction bases outside the gene matches: 6. This CDR3 region has 13 residues. The CDR3 protein is CSVKGQGVTEAFF. CDR3 coding DNA: TGCAGCGTAAAAGGACAGGGGGTAACTGAAGCTTTCTTT.

The chain is built from TRBV2 and TRBJ2-5, with 9 bases matching TRBD1. Germline V gene sequence: CDR1 SNHLY, CDR2 FYNNEI. The length of the CDR3 is 16 residues. V shed 6 bases and J 4 bases; nucleotides not matched to a gene: 12. The DNA of the CDR3 is TGTGCCAGCAGCCAGGGACCGGGACAGGGTCCAGAGACCCAGTACTTC. It is translated as CASSQGPGQGPETQYF.

In the case of this clonotype: A single base separates this from a much larger clone, so it may be a read error. This rearrangement joins TRBV12-3 or TRBV12-4 to TRBJ1-2; no clear D. Trimming shortened V by 3 bases and J by 4 bases, and 15 bases separated the two germline ends. The CDR3 spans 15 residues. The CDR3 DNA sequence: TGTGCCAGCAGTTTGGGCGGCGGACGGACCTATGGCTACACCTTC. It encodes CASSLGGGRTYGYTF.

This clonotype was found many times. This chain uses TRBV7-2 with TRBJ2-5; 7 nucleotides match TRBD2. Germline V lookup: CDR1 SGHTA, CDR2 FQGNSA. Trimming removed 5 bases from V and 2 bases from J; junction bases left unmatched: 8. This CDR3 comprises 15 residues. CDR3 protein: CASSLGGIRQETQYF. The CDR3 bases are TGTGCCAGCAGCCTGGGGGGGATTCGGCAAGAGACCCAGTACTTC.

As to this clonotype: A read error may produce the germline difference seen at one junction end. The rearrangement joins TRBV5-4 to TRBJ2-3, with D perhaps matching TRBD1 (5 bases). Germline CDR1 SGHNT, CDR2 YYREEE (reference sequence). CDR3 length equals 16 residues. Here the CDR3 DNA reads TGCGCCAGCAGCCAAGAAGCAGGGTATGGGACAGATACGCAGTATTTT. Translated: CASSQEAGYGTDTQYF. Supplemented by reference TRBV5-4 and TRBJ2-3, the full variable domain reads ETGVTQSPTHLIKTRGQQVTLRCSSQSGHNTVSWYQQALGQGPQFIFQYYREEENGRGNFPPRFSGLQFPNYSSELNVNALELDDSALYLCASSQEAGYGTDTQYFGPGTRLTVL.

V and J are TRBV5-6 and TRBJ1-2; no clear D. Germline CDR1 and CDR2: SGHDT and YYEEEE. This CDR3 has 14 amino acids. Trimming took 1 base from V and 5 from J, leaving 12 bases between them. The CDR3 nucleotides are TGTGCCAGCAGCTTGTTCAGGACTTATTATGGCTACACCTTC. Encoded protein: CASSLFRTYYGYTF.

As to this clonotype: The junction departs from germline at one end; a sequencing error may be responsible. The chain uses TRBV20-1 and TRBJ2-5; unclear D gene. CDR1 and CDR2 from the germline V gene are DFQATT and SNEGSKA (reference sequence). This CDR3 region has 13 residues. The CDR3 nucleotides are TGCGGTGCTAGATTTGGGGATAGAGAGACCCAGTACTTC. Amino acid sequence: CGARFGDRETQYF.

This clonotype was seen only a few times. The CDR3 spells CASSWRQGQLYEQYF. The DNA for the CDR3 is TGTGCCAGCAGTTGGAGACAGGGCCAACTCTACGAGCAGTACTTC. The V gene is TRBV12-3 or TRBV12-4, the J gene TRBJ2-7; TRBD1 matches at 7 bases. This CDR3 region has 15 residues. Trimming at V came to 4 bases and at J to 3 bases, leaving 9 bases not matched to a gene.

The chain combines TRBV2 with TRBJ1-4; D remains unclear. The CDR3 runs to 15 residues. V was shortened by 1 base and J by 2 bases, with 8 bases between the two germline ends. Per germline, CDR1 SNHLY and CDR2 FYNNEI. CDR3 loop: CASSEEVDTNEKLFF. For the CDR3, the DNA is TGTGCCAGCAGTGAAGAAGTGGACACTAATGAAAAACTGTTTTTT.

This chain connects TRBV2 to TRBJ2-3, with 9 positions matching TRBD2. V dropped 10 bases and J dropped 5; count of bases not matched to a gene: 16. There are 16 residues in the CDR3. The germline CDR1 and CDR2 sequences are SNHLY and FYNNEI. CDR3 DNA: TGTGCCACCCCACGTACTAGCGGGCGGTTTCGAGATACGCAGTATTTT. This encodes CATPRTSGRFRDTQYF.

This clonotype was seen ten or more times. The CDR3 reads CASSVVGTELFF. CDR3 nucleotides: TGTGCCAGCAGCGTAGTCGGAACGGAGCTGTTTTTT. The chain uses TRBV9 and TRBJ2-2; D is undetermined. Germline loops: CDR1 SGDLS, CDR2 YYNGEE. The CDR3 runs to 12 residues. The ends were cut back, 0 bases at V and 10 bases at J, with 7 bases in the middle.

The V gene is TRBV9, the J gene TRBJ2-7, with D perhaps being TRBD1 or TRBD2 (5 bases each). The CDR3 has 16 residues. Germline CDR1 reads SGDLS; CDR2 reads YYNGEE. The V gene lost 4 bases and the J gene lost 5 bases, with 22 bases spanning the gap. The CDR3 loop reads CASSSSDGAPRDEQYF. The CDR3 DNA is TGTGCCAGCAGCTCCTCGGACGGGGCCCCCAGGGACGAGCAGTACTTC.

The genes are TRBV5-1 and TRBJ2-2; TRBD1 aligns across 7 bases. J gave up 4 bases and V 2 bases, and 5 bases lay outside the gene matches. CDR1 is SGHRS and CDR2 is YFSETQ in the germline V gene. The CDR3 is 15 amino acids. CDR3 bases: TGCGCCAGCAGCTTAGGGACAGTCAGCACCGGGGAGCTGTTTTTT. Protein: CASSLGTVSTGELFF.

The sample holds a few counts of this clonotype. The chain has TRBV9 and TRBJ2-7; D may be TRBD1 or TRBD2 (5 bases each). The CDR3 totals 14 residues. From germline, CDR1 is SGDLS and CDR2 YYNGEE. Between the trimmed V and J ends, which lost 1 base and 0 bases, there was a span of 8 bases. CDR3 DNA sequence: TGTGCCAGCAGCGTATCCGGGACCTCCTACGAGCAGTACTTC. Translated: CASSVSGTSYEQYF.

This chain connects TRBV7-2 to TRBJ2-7, with 8 nucleotides matching TRBD2. The J segment lost 2 bases and the V segment lost 6 bases, leaving 3 bases of the junction unmatched. There are 13 residues in the CDR3. Germline CDR1 and CDR2: SGHTA and FQGNSA. For the CDR3, the DNA is TGTGCCAGCAGTGGGACTAGGCCCTACGAGCAGTACTTC. Protein sequence: CASSGTRPYEQYF.

The rearrangement uses TRBV5-1 and TRBJ2-5, with D hard to call. CDR1 SGHRS and CDR2 YFSETQ come from the germline V gene. The CDR3 is 13 residues long. Trimming took off 6 bases at V and 1 base at J, with 10 bases between the two ends. CDR3 coding DNA: TGCGCCAGCACCCCGACCATCCAAGAGACCCAGTACTTC. The encoded protein is CASTPTIQETQYF.

In its sample, this clonotype was seen many times. V is TRBV29-1 and J is TRBJ2-7, with 14 bases aligning to TRBD2. This CDR3 has 14 amino acids. J gave up 3 bases and V 4 bases, and 2 bases lay outside the gene matches. Germline V gene lookup returns CDR1 SQVTM and CDR2 ANQGSEA. The CDR3 here is CSVVGTSGSYEQYF. The CDR3 DNA reads as TGCAGCGTTGTAGGGACTAGCGGGAGCTACGAGCAGTACTTC.

This clonotype was picked up one time. This chain joins TRBV5-6 and TRBJ2-7; 7 positions agree with TRBD1. V trimming: 0 bases; J trimming: 0 bases; junction bases outside the gene matches: 6. The germline V gene encodes CDR1 SGHDT and CDR2 YYEEEE. CDR3 length: 16 amino acids. In DNA form, the CDR3 reads TGTGCCAGCAGCTTGGAGGGGACAGTCTTCTCCTACGAGCAGTACTTC. This translates into CASSLEGTVFSYEQYF.

V usage is TRBV20-1 and J usage is TRBJ2-7; 7 bases fit TRBD2. Germline CDR1 reads DFQATT; CDR2 reads SNEGSKA (reference sequence). The CDR3 sequence is 15 residues long. The V and J ends lost 3 bases and 4 bases, in that order; junction bases with no gene match: 12. The CDR3 spells CSASGLGGVGYEQYF. The CDR3 DNA reads as TGCAGTGCTAGTGGCCTTGGGGGGGTGGGTTACGAGCAGTACTTC.

This clonotype has at least ten counts. The chain has TRBV7-9 and TRBJ1-2; D not resolved. The CDR3 loop spans 12 amino acids. The germline V gene has CDR1 SEHNR and CDR2 FQNEAQ (reference sequence). Between the trimmed V and J ends, which lost 5 bases and 5 bases, there was a span of 9 bases. For the CDR3, the DNA is TGTGCCAGCAGCCCCGGGTGGTATGGCTACACCTTC. Protein: CASSPGWYGYTF.

The sample holds many counts of this clonotype. The chain links TRBV7-8 to TRBJ2-7; no definite D call. Germline assignment: CDR1 SGHVS and CDR2 FQNEAQ. There are 13 residues in the CDR3. Trimming removed 4 bases at V and 0 bases at J, with 7 bases between. For the CDR3, the DNA is TGTGCCAGCAGCTCCCAACACTCCTACGAGCAGTACTTC. Amino acid sequence: CASSSQHSYEQYF.

There are many counts of this clonotype. The V and J genes are TRBV29-1 and TRBJ2-5; 15 bases are shared with TRBD2. The V segment lost 3 bases and the J segment 5 bases; nucleotides outside the gene matches: 7. The CDR3 is 16 amino acids. Germline V gene sequence: CDR1 SQVTM, CDR2 ANQGSEA. CDR3 nucleotides: TGCAGCGTTGAGGGACTAGCGGGGGGTAAGGAGGAGACCCAGTACTTC. This codes for CSVEGLAGGKEETQYF.

This sequence joins TRBV29-1 and TRBJ1-3, with D perhaps matching TRBD1 (6 bases). The CDR3 is 12 amino acids. CDR1 is SQVTM and CDR2 is ANQGSEA in the germline V gene. CDR3 residues: CRRRDIGNTIYF. In DNA, the CDR3 is TGCAGGCGTCGGGACATTGGAAACACCATATATTTT.

This clonotype was observed many times. The CDR3 reads CSVQDGVGYTF. As DNA, the CDR3 is TGCAGCGTCCAGGACGGGGTTGGCTACACCTTC. V and J are TRBV29-1 and TRBJ1-2, with unresolved D. Germline V gives CDR1 SQVTM, CDR2 ANQGSEA. Trimming took off 6 bases at V and 7 bases at J, with 12 bases between the two ends. This CDR3 is 11 amino acids long.

This clonotype has at least ten counts. The V gene is TRBV11-2, the J gene TRBJ2-7; D may correspond to TRBD1 or TRBD2 (5 bases each). The CDR3 loop spans 13 amino acids. V dropped 5 bases and J dropped 3 bases, with 11 bases sitting between them. Germline V gene lookup returns CDR1 SGHAT and CDR2 FQNNGV. CDR3 nucleotide sequence: TGTGCCAGCAGCCCCGGGACGATCTACGAGCAGTACTTC. Amino acid sequence: CASSPGTIYEQYF.

Many counts were recorded for this clonotype. The chain links TRBV24-1 to TRBJ2-2; D is tentatively TRBD1 or TRBD2 (6 bases each). This CDR3 has 14 residues. Trimming removed 8 bases at V and 5 bases at J, with 14 bases between. The germline CDR1 and CDR2 sequences are KGHDR and SFDVKD. CDR3 loop: CATMEGRGTGELFF. In nucleotides, the CDR3 is TGTGCCACCATGGAGGGAAGGGGGACCGGGGAGCTGTTTTTT.

As concerns this clonotype: The junction and the germline gene differ at one end; a read error may be behind it. This chain uses TRBV9 with TRBJ2-6; tentative D call: TRBD1 (5 bases). This CDR3 is built from 15 residues. Germline values: CDR1 SGDLS, CDR2 YYNGEE. CDR3 in DNA: TGTGCCAGCAGCGTAGGTCAGGGTGGGGCCTACGTCCTGACTTTC. It specifies CASSVGQGGAYVLTF.

This clonotype was seen ten or more times. The chain employs TRBV24-1 and TRBJ1-2; the D is unclear. Trimming cost V 5 bases and J 4 bases, with 13 bases left between them. There are 14 residues in the CDR3. CDR1 and CDR2 from the germline V gene are KGHDR and SFDVKD. The CDR3 protein is CATSGVRTGYGYTF. DNA for the CDR3: TGTGCCACCAGTGGGGTCCGGACGGGCTATGGCTACACCTTC.

This clonotype was recorded at least ten times. The chain links TRBV29-1 to TRBJ2-7, with TRBD2 as a possible D gene (5 bases). Germline V gene lookup returns CDR1 SQVTM and CDR2 ANQGSEA. Trimming shortened V by 1 base and J by 5 bases, and 9 bases separated the two germline ends. This CDR3 comprises 12 residues. The CDR3 sequence is CSVEVKGDEQYF. In nucleotides, the CDR3 is TGCAGCGTTGAAGTGAAGGGAGACGAGCAGTACTTC.